This record looks at one TCR beta chain sequence and its context. Trimming took 4 bases from V and 4 from J; bases not matched to a gene: 13. Germline assignment: CDR1 MNHNS and CDR2 SASEGT. The CDR3 covers 16 residues. This sample is part of a study of cytomegalovirus exposure and HLA in healthy donors. PCR was performed using 60 Vbeta and 13 Jbeta primers. Libraries were prepared by immunoSEQ multiplex PCR; TCRdb keeps only in-frame clonotypes and omits some of them. Here the sample spans some 98,000 clones, about 81% being singletons. This TCR was recovered from a man aged 35 to 55 in good health and CMV-seronegative. The rearrangement uses TRBV6-1 and TRBJ2-7, with 7 bases identical to TRBD2. Sequenced input: PBMCs. CDR3 sequence (DNA): TGTGCCAGCAGTGGCGGTTGGGGGGGGAGTGGATACGAGCAGTACTTC. This encodes CASSGGWGGSGYEQYF.